The 11 T cell receptor beta chains given below trace back to one sample, sequenced in a study of T cell repertoires in cytomegalovirus infection. Their specific antigens are unknown. From the reads, TCRdb called clonotypes with MiXCR, one entry per CDR3 protein. The sample lists roughly 130,000 distinct CDR3 sequences, under 30% occurring once. The material sequenced was PBMCs, sequenced either directly or after in vitro stimulation (not recorded which). Receptor source: a human donor in good health (CMV status not recorded). Some clones in this sample may be carry-over from other donors' samples.

The chain employs TRBV6-5 and TRBJ1-2; D unresolved. The V end lost 1 base, the J end lost 4 bases, and 10 bases lay between the germline ends. Germline V gene sequence: CDR1 MNHEY, CDR2 SVGAGI. The length of the CDR3 is 14 residues. CDR3 in amino acids: CASSYFLGSYGYTF. DNA for the CDR3: TGTGCCAGCAGTTACTTTCTGGGTAGCTATGGCTACACCTTC.

The table lists this clonotype with a few counts. The chain combines TRBV7-6 with TRBJ2-7; TRBD1 aligns across 8 bases. After removal of 6 bases from V and 0 bases from J, the junction contained 7 bases not matched to a gene. Germline-derived CDR1 and CDR2 are SGHVS and FNYEAQ. CDR3 length: 15 residues. CDR3: CASSQDRVSSYEQYF. The DNA for the CDR3 is TGTGCCAGCAGTCAGGACAGGGTAAGCTCCTACGAGCAGTACTTC.

The chain combines TRBV29-1 with TRBJ1-5; D call uncertain. CDR1 and CDR2 from the germline V gene are SQVTM and ANQGSEA. The CDR3 is made up of 12 amino acids. The V end lost 4 bases, the J end lost 9 bases, and 13 bases lay between the germline ends. The CDR3 nucleotides are TGCAGCGTTGCTTACGGAGTGGGGCCCCAGCATTTT. Protein sequence: CSVAYGVGPQHF.

The rearrangement joins TRBV5-5 to TRBJ1-1; no reliable D call. The CDR3 runs 15 residues. V lost 2 bases and J 7 bases, leaving 18 bases between the germline ends. Per the germline V gene, CDR1 is SGHKS and CDR2 is YYEKEE (reference sequence). CDR3 loop: CASSFDGRDRGEAFF. CDR3 coding DNA: TGTGCCAGCAGCTTTGATGGGAGGGATCGAGGTGAAGCTTTCTTT.

This clonotype was seen only a few times. The CDR3 spells CASSYFGQGYTGELFF. The CDR3 DNA sequence: TGTGCCAGCAGTTACTTCGGACAGGGTTATACCGGGGAGCTGTTTTTT. V is TRBV6-6 and J is TRBJ2-2; the match to TRBD1 covers 8 bases. CDR3 size: 16 residues. CDR1 is MNHNY and CDR2 is SVGAGI in the germline V gene (reference sequence). The V segment lost 1 base and the J segment 5 bases; nucleotides outside the gene matches: 6.

The chain combines TRBV6-5 with TRBJ2-5; 9 bases align to TRBD2. The CDR3 has 14 amino acids. Looked up from germline, CDR1 is MNHEY and CDR2 is SVGAGI. V dropped 6 bases and J dropped 4; count of bases not matched to a gene: 6. CDR3 nucleotide sequence: TGTGCCAGCAGAACCGGACTAGCGCCAGAGACCCAGTACTTC. Encoded protein: CASRTGLAPETQYF.

This clonotype was seen a handful of times. The chain is built from TRBV19 and TRBJ2-5; TRBD1 aligns across 7 bases. Unmatched junction bases numbered 8, after V lost 6 bases and J lost 7 bases. CDR1 is LNHDA, CDR2 SQIVND, per germline (reference sequence). This CDR3 has 13 amino acids. This CDR3 reads CASSTDRSGTQYF. The CDR3 nucleotides are TGTGCCAGTAGCACGGACAGGAGCGGGACCCAGTACTTC.

This sequence joins TRBV19 and TRBJ1-1, with 7 nucleotides matching TRBD1. The CDR3 is 14 amino acids. With 5 bases clipped from V and 2 bases from J, the junction kept 5 bases outside the gene matches. Looked up from germline, CDR1 is LNHDA and CDR2 is SQIVND (reference sequence). As DNA, the CDR3 is TGTGCCAGTAGTGTCGGACAGGTCAACACTGAAGCTTTCTTT. Protein sequence: CASSVGQVNTEAFF.

The J gene is TRBJ2-1, the V gene TRBV19; 8 nucleotides line up with TRBD2. Germline lookup yields CDR1 LNHDA and CDR2 SQIVND (reference sequence). The CDR3 consists of 15 residues. The junction had 7 bases not matched to a gene; V was cut back by 4 bases and J by 5 bases. The CDR3 is CASSRWTSSNNEQFF. CDR3 bases: TGTGCCAGTAGTAGATGGACTAGCAGTAACAATGAGCAGTTCTTC.

This clonotype appeared a few times. The chain links TRBV7-2 to TRBJ2-3; D may be TRBD1 (5 bases). Per germline, CDR1 SGHTA and CDR2 FQGNSA. This CDR3 spans 16 amino acids. Trimming took 2 bases from V and 4 from J, leaving 16 bases between them. The CDR3 sequence: CASSLFSGRAADTQYF. The CDR3 nucleotides are TGTGCCAGCAGCTTATTTTCGGGCAGGGCGGCAGATACGCAGTATTTT.

The rearrangement uses TRBV7-3 and TRBJ2-1; TRBD2 agrees at 8 bases. Germline CDR1 reads SGHTA; CDR2 reads FQGTGA. The junction had 13 bases not matched to a gene; V was cut back by 8 bases and J by 4 bases. The CDR3 runs 16 residues. The CDR3 nucleotides read TGTGCCAGCTCCCTCTCCCCGGGGGGGCGATACAATGAGCAGTTCTTC. Amino acid sequence: CASSLSPGGRYNEQFF.